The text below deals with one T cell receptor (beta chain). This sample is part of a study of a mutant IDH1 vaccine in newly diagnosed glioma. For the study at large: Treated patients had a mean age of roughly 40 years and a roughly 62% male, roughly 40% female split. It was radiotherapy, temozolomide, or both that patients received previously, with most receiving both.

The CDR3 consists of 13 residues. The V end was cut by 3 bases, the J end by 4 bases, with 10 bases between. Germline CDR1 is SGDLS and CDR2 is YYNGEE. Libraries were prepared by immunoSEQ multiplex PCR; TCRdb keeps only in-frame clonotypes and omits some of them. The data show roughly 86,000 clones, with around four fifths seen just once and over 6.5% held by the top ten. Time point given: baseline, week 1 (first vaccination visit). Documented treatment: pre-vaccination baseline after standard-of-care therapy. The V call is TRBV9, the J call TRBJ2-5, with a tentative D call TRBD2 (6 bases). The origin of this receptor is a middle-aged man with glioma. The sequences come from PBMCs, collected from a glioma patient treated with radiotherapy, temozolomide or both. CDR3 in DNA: TGTGCCAGCAGCGCCTCGGGGGTAGAGACCCAGTACTTC. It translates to CASSASGVETQYF.